The rows below give T cell receptor beta chains drawn from one sample of a study of human T cells and chemical hapten exposure. TCRdb independently ran MiXCR on the RACE reads; one entry per CDR3 protein. The top ten clones hold around 3.1% of a sample with 95,000 to 100,000 distinct CDR3 sequences, roughly a tenth of them seen once. The starting material was whole blood, obtained in connection with sensitization to the hapten diphenylcyclopropenone (DPC). The receptors originated from a woman in her sixties with alopecia areata. Some clones in this sample may be carry-over from other donors' samples. Both conserved end residues are trimmed from each CDR3. The order of the fields is clone size, V gene, CDR3 protein. Clone size is stated in some rows and not others, as once, few, many or a class when expanded.

few TRBV29-1 SARTTSEAYEQY
many TRBV20-1 SARGVGPYEQY
few TRBV7-3 ASSLGGNSGANVLT
few TRBV15 ATSRVVSGNTIY
many TRBV5-4 ASSFSPTSNYGYT
few TRBV19 ASSMDYRVDQH
NA TRBV3-1 ASSQAVTQY
NA TRBV12-3/TRBV12-4 ASSFGQLNNEQF
few TRBV11-2 ASSGGRSGELF
many TRBV2 ASSEDRPPREQF
many TRBV2 ASSEDRDYGYT
NA TRBV5-1 ASSSSSGAGTDTQY
many TRBV7-2 ASSLRRGDEQF
many TRBV14 ASSPYWDRDYGYT
many TRBV20-1 SADKDRVDGYT
many TRBV19 ASRIQGGDYGYT
many TRBV20-1 SARADRGYGYT
NA TRBV12-3/TRBV12-4 ASSRDSYGYT
many TRBV6-6 ASRSGQAVPNNYNSPLH
many TRBV12-3/TRBV12-4 ASSSQIVGNQPQH
NA TRBV6-2/TRBV6-3 ASSYSGVLAKNIQY
many TRBV2 ASSEGGFSGNTIY
few TRBV7-9 ASSPGTSGGADGELF
NA TRBV10-2 ASSSPRQGARTEAF
many TRBV7-2 ASSSGTSGGVLIRY
few TRBV12-3/TRBV12-4 ASSSGTRFETQY
many TRBV20-1 SARVQGAVSEQY
many TRBV5-1 ASRQGQGKNEQY
NA TRBV2 ASSAFLTANTGELF
NA TRBV7-3 ASSSAGGPYNEQF
many TRBV29-1 SVVRFDGYT
few TRBV11-2 ASSGQGAEAF
few TRBV7-6 ASSSGPNGREQY
NA TRBV29-1 SESGSPQETQY
once TRBV28 ASSPPTYEQY
NA TRBV9 ASSVEVGANTEAF
few TRBV20-1 SARVGQNTNTEAF
many TRBV7-2 ASSLVRTDTQY
many TRBV5-1 ASSAAYEQY
few TRBV27 ASSSPTHGYT
NA TRBV13 ASSVRTGGYITYEQY